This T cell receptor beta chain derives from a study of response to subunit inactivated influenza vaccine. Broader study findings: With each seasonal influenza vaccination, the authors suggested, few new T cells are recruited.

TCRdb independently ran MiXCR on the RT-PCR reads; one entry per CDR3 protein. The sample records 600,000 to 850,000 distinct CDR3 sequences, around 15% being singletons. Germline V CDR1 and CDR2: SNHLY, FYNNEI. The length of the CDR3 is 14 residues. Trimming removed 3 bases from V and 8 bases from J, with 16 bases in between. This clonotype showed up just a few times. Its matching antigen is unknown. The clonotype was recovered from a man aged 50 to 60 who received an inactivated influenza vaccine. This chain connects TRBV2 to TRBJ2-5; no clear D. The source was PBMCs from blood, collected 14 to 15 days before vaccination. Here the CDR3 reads CASSEWPSEETQYF. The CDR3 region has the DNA TGTGCCAGCAGTGAGTGGCCTTCTGAGGAAACCCAGTACTTC.